The next 24 T cell receptor beta chains were all read from a single sample in a study of CD8+CD57+ T cells in acquired aplastic anemia. It was genomic DNA that served as the template for profiling TCR beta VDJ and CDR3. MiXCR was run by TCRdb on the reads, yielding one entry per CDR3 protein. In the table there are about 160,000 distinct CDR3 sequences, just under 45% of which are singletons. Sequencing was done on a sample of sorted CD4+, CD8+, or CD8+CD57+ T cells (not recorded which) from PBMCs. The receptors derive from a human donor in good health.

This clonotype was detected only a few times. V usage is TRBV28 and J usage is TRBJ2-7; TRBD1 matches 9 bases. The CDR3 is 13 amino acids. After removal of 11 bases from V and 1 base from J, the junction contained 6 bases not matched to a gene. Germline-derived CDR1 and CDR2 are MDHEN and SYDVKM. The DNA for the CDR3 is TGTGCCGCCCACAGGGGGCGATCCTACGAGCAGTACTTC. This translates into CAAHRGRSYEQYF.

This clonotype was recorded at least ten times. The chain carries TRBV4-2 and TRBJ1-3; D call uncertain. From germline, CDR1 is LGHNA and CDR2 YNFKEQ. This CDR3 spans 16 amino acids. The ends were cut back, 4 bases at V and 2 bases at J, with 15 bases in the middle. CDR3 sequence: CASSPGLYETGNTIYF. CDR3 bases: TGTGCCAGCAGCCCTGGACTTTACGAGACTGGAAACACCATATATTTT.

This chain uses TRBV6-5 with TRBJ1-6; D is uncertain. The CDR3 length is 14 residues. Germline lookup yields CDR1 MNHEY and CDR2 SVGAGI. With 1 base removed from V and 7 bases from J, the gap between germline ends came to 8 bases. The CDR3 loop reads CASSYWTGNSPLHF. In DNA, the CDR3 is TGTGCCAGCAGTTACTGGACGGGAAATTCACCCCTCCACTTT.

This clonotype was recorded at least ten times. The chain is built from TRBV9 and TRBJ2-7; no reliable D call. The CDR3 length is 12 residues. Per the germline V gene, CDR1 is SGDLS and CDR2 is YYNGEE. Deletions cut 3 bases from V and 5 bases from J, with 9 bases between. CDR3 coding DNA: TGTGCCAGCAGCGCAAACATGGACGAGCAGTACTTC. Translated: CASSANMDEQYF.

The rearrangement links TRBV10-3 to TRBJ2-7; D is possibly TRBD1 (5 bases). Trimming left V 3 bases short and J 6 bases short, with 12 bases between. This CDR3 region has 13 residues. Germline V gene lookup returns CDR1 ENHRY and CDR2 SYGVKD. In DNA, the CDR3 is TGTGCCATCAGTGAAGGGGCTCGTTGCGAGCAGTACTTC. Translated: CAISEGARCEQYF.

For this clonotype: It may be a read error: a sequence one base away is much more abundant. The rearrangement joins TRBV5-1 to TRBJ2-3, with a weak D call TRBD2 (5 bases). The CDR3 covers 16 residues. Germline-derived CDR1 and CDR2 are SGHRS and YFSETQ. CDR3 amino acids: CASGLGDGGGTDTQYF. For the CDR3, the DNA is TGCGCCAGCGGCTTGGGAGATGGTGGAGGCACAGATACGCAGTATTTT.

This clonotype was seen once. The chain recombines TRBV15 with TRBJ2-7; D gene ambiguous. In germline, CDR1 is LNHNV, CDR2 YYDKDF (reference sequence). With 0 bases removed from V and 4 bases from J, the gap between germline ends came to 16 bases. The CDR3 extends over 16 amino acids. CDR3 nucleotides: TGTGCCACCAGCAGAGATTCCCGGGCAGGTGGGTACGAGCAGTACTTC. Its protein product is CATSRDSRAGGYEQYF.

The genes are TRBV2 and TRBJ2-5; 9 bases align to TRBD1. Germline V CDR1 and CDR2: SNHLY, FYNNEI. The CDR3 spans 15 residues. V was pared by 8 bases and J by 2 bases, with 9 bases of the junction left unmatched. The CDR3 DNA reads as TGTGCCAGCGGAAGACAGGGGGTGGGGCAAGAGACCCAGTACTTC. Translating it yields CASGRQGVGQETQYF.

Concerning this clonotype: A much bigger clone sits one base away, suggesting this may be a read error. The V gene is TRBV7-9, the J gene TRBJ1-2; D unresolved. The V gene lost 1 base and the J gene lost 4 bases, with 7 bases spanning the gap. This CDR3 comprises 13 residues. Germline V lookup: CDR1 SEHNR, CDR2 FQNEAQ (reference sequence). The CDR3, as DNA: TGTGCCAGCAGCTTAGGGATTAGCTATGGCTACACCTTC. Protein: CASSLGISYGYTF.

The gene calls are TRBV29-1 and TRBJ1-2; D gene uncertain. The CDR3 has 13 residues. Deletions cut 6 bases from V and 3 bases from J, with 14 bases between. The V gene's germline CDR1 is SQVTM and CDR2 ANQGSEA. The DNA for the CDR3 is TGCAGCGTCCAAGAGAACATGGACTATGGCTACACCTTC. It specifies CSVQENMDYGYTF.

The chain carries TRBV10-3 and TRBJ2-2; the D is unclear. CDR1 is ENHRY, CDR2 SYGVKD, per germline. Trimming took 2 bases from V and 5 from J, leaving 0 bases between them. CDR3 length: 11 residues. The CDR3: CAISETGELFF. The CDR3 DNA reads TGTGCCATCAGTGAGACCGGGGAGCTGTTTTTT.

The gene calls are TRBV7-1 and TRBJ2-1; 14 bases align to TRBD2. TRBV7-1 is filed as an ORF, its function uncertain. The CDR3 sequence is 17 residues long. J lost 7 bases, V lost 2 bases, and 7 bases had no gene match. CDR3 DNA sequence: TGTGCCAGCAGCTCACGACTAGCGGGAGGGATGAGAAATGAGCAGTTCTTC. Its protein product is CASSSRLAGGMRNEQFF.

Ten or more counts support this clonotype. The CDR3 DNA reads TGTGCCAGCAGCCCCCGTTTACGGGCCCTGAACACTGAAGCTTTCTTT. It translates to CASSPRLRALNTEAFF. The V gene is TRBV7-9, the J gene TRBJ1-1; no clear D. Trimming took off 5 bases at V and 0 bases at J, with 16 bases between the two ends. This CDR3 region has 16 residues. The germline CDR1 and CDR2 sequences are SEHNR and FQNEAQ (reference sequence).

The genes are TRBV6-2 or TRBV6-3 and TRBJ2-7; tentative D call: TRBD1 (5 bases). Germline CDR1 and CDR2: MNHEY and SVGEGT. There are 15 residues in the CDR3. The V and J ends lost 2 bases and 1 base respectively, with 12 bases between them. The CDR3 DNA sequence: TGTGCCAGCAGTTACCTTGACAGCATTTCCTACGAGCAGTACTTC. Translation gives CASSYLDSISYEQYF.

As to this clonotype: This may stem from a read error, because a much larger clone lies one nucleotide away. CDR3 bases: TGTGCCAGCAGCCCCGGAAGCGGGAGGGCGTACGAGCAGTACTTC. Translating gives CASSPGSGRAYEQYF. The V gene is TRBV5-4, the J gene TRBJ2-7; TRBD2 matches at 10 bases. The CDR3 totals 15 residues. Germline V CDR1 and CDR2: SGHNT, YYREEE (reference sequence). Trimming cost V 4 bases and J 4 bases; bases outside gene matches: 8.

DNA of the CDR3: TGCGCCAGCAGTGAGCAGGGCGGGAGCACTGAAGCTTTCTTT. Its translation: CASSEQGGSTEAFF. This chain joins TRBV10-2 and TRBJ1-1; a possible D gene is TRBD1 (5 bases). The CDR3 sequence is 14 residues long. Germline CDR1 reads WSHSY; CDR2 reads SAAADI. With 2 bases removed from V and 4 bases from J, the gap between germline ends came to 11 bases.

The chain uses TRBV7-3 and TRBJ2-2; D remains unclear. The CDR3 covers 13 residues. Germline CDR1 is SGHTA and CDR2 is FQGTGA. V lost 1 base to trimming and J lost 6 bases, with 6 bases between them. This chain's CDR3 is CASSLSPAGELFF. Written as DNA, the CDR3 is TGTGCCAGCAGCTTAAGTCCAGCCGGGGAGCTGTTTTTT.

This clonotype has just one count. The chain recombines TRBV24-1 with TRBJ2-5; TRBD1 aligns across 8 bases. The trim removed 5 bases at V and 0 bases at J, leaving 7 bases unmatched. Germline CDR1 reads KGHDR; CDR2 reads SFDVKD. There are 16 residues in the CDR3. CDR3 residues: CATSGPGGTYQETQYF. The CDR3 DNA reads as TGTGCCACCAGTGGTCCAGGGGGCACGTACCAAGAGACCCAGTACTTC.

V gene TRBV20-1 combines with J gene TRBJ2-2; tentative D call: TRBD1 (5 bases). The V gene lost 0 bases and the J gene lost 0 bases, with 11 bases spanning the gap. The CDR3 has 16 amino acids. Germline CDR1 DFQATT, CDR2 SNEGSKA (reference sequence). CDR3 region: CSARDPTVANTGELFF. As DNA, the CDR3 is TGCAGTGCTAGAGACCCGACAGTCGCGAACACCGGGGAGCTGTTTTTT.

The CDR3 DNA reads as TGTGCCACCAGCAGAGAAGCGGGGGCGAAAGATACGCAGTATTTT. It yields the protein CATSREAGAKDTQYF. V usage is TRBV15 and J usage is TRBJ2-3, with 8 nucleotides matching TRBD2. Germline V gene data show CDR1 as LNHNV and CDR2 as YYDKDF (reference sequence). V dropped 0 bases and J dropped 5; count of bases not matched to a gene: 4. The CDR3 is 15 amino acids.

This sequence joins TRBV7-9 and TRBJ2-5, with TRBD1 identical over 7 bases. Looked up from germline, CDR1 is SEHNR and CDR2 is FQNEAQ (reference sequence). V shed 5 bases and J 1 base; nucleotides not matched to a gene: 7. The CDR3 loop spans 15 amino acids. CDR3 amino acids: CASSPVGQTQETQYF. The CDR3 DNA reads TGTGCCAGCAGCCCCGTGGGACAGACCCAAGAGACCCAGTACTTC.

Remarks on this clonotype: The junction does not match germline at one end; this may be a read error. The gene calls are TRBV24-1 and TRBJ2-3; D perhaps matches TRBD2 (5 bases). The CDR3 length is 15 residues. Per germline, CDR1 KGHDR and CDR2 SFDVKD. Here the CDR3 reads CASSGGRGSTDTQDF. The CDR3 DNA is TGTGCCTCATCTGGAGGCCGAGGGAGCACAGATACGCAGGATTTT.

This chain connects TRBV20-1 to TRBJ1-6, with TRBD1 as a possible D gene (5 bases). From germline, CDR1 is DFQATT and CDR2 SNEGSKA (reference sequence). V lost 8 bases, J lost 7 bases, and 18 bases lay in between. This CDR3 contains 14 residues. The CDR3 region has the DNA TGCAGTACTCGGAGGACATTCACCAATTCACCCCTCCACTTT. Protein sequence: CSTRRTFTNSPLHF.

This clonotype was detected only a few times. This rearrangement joins TRBV14 to TRBJ1-2; 9 positions match TRBD1. CDR1 is SGHDN, CDR2 FVKESK, per germline. J was trimmed by 4 bases and V by 3 bases; bases with no gene match: 6. The CDR3 runs to 15 residues. The CDR3: CASSHRDRGIYGYTF. The CDR3, as DNA: TGTGCCAGCAGCCACAGAGACAGGGGGATCTATGGCTACACCTTC.